What follows are 21 T cell receptor beta chains derived from one specimen sequenced in a study of OX40 agonist ivuxolimab in advanced cancers. Libraries were prepared by immunoSEQ multiplex PCR; TCRdb keeps only in-frame clonotypes and omits some of them. The sample contains 7,000 to 8,500 clones, approximately 79% of which appear only once. The sequencing here drew on CD4+ or CD8+ T cells sorted from blood, taken in a trial of the OX40 agonist ivuxolimab. The receptors were gathered from an adult with an advanced solid tumor such as melanoma, head and neck, liver or kidney cancer.

The chain combines TRBV7-7 with TRBJ2-2; D is unclear. Between the trimmed V and J ends, which lost 5 bases and 4 bases, there was a span of 8 bases. CDR1 is SSHAT and CDR2 is FNYEAQ in the germline V gene (reference sequence). The CDR3 is 13 residues long. The CDR3 loop is CASSPAPTGELFF. DNA for the CDR3: TGTGCCAGCAGCCCAGCCCCCACCGGGGAGCTGTTTTTT.

The chain recombines TRBV6-4 with TRBJ2-1; tentatively, D is TRBD1 (5 bases). Germline V lookup: CDR1 MRHNA, CDR2 SNTAGT. With 0 bases removed from V and 3 bases from J, the gap between germline ends came to 6 bases. The CDR3 consists of 14 residues. For the CDR3, the DNA is TGTGCCAGCAGTGACTCGACAGACTACAATGAGCAGTTCTTC. Translation gives CASSDSTDYNEQFF.

This chain joins TRBV6-5 and TRBJ2-1; 9 nucleotides match TRBD2. The CDR3 contains 14 residues. Per germline, CDR1 MNHEY and CDR2 SVGAGI. Losses at the gene ends were 3 bases for V and 9 bases for J; bases not matched to a gene: 6. CDR3 nucleotide sequence: TGTGCCAGCAGTTATTTGGCGGGGGGGCTTGAGCAGTTCTTC. Protein product: CASSYLAGGLEQFF.

This chain connects TRBV20-1 to TRBJ1-1; D uncertain. V was cut by 0 bases and J by 12 bases, with 11 bases left in between. CDR3 length: 11 amino acids. CDR1 and CDR2 (germline): DFQATT, SNEGSKA (reference sequence). CDR3 sequence reads: CSAREGRSTFF. The CDR3 DNA follows: TGCAGTGCTAGAGAGGGGAGAAGCACTTTCTTT.

The rearrangement joins TRBV11-2 to TRBJ2-7, with D perhaps matching TRBD1 (6 bases). Germline lookup yields CDR1 SGHAT and CDR2 FQNNGV. This CDR3 has 15 amino acids. Trimming removed 1 base at V and 1 base at J, with 11 bases between. The CDR3 region has the DNA TGTGCCAGCAGCTTAGGATGGGGGCAGTCCTACGAGCAGTACTTC. Translated: CASSLGWGQSYEQYF.

The rearrangement joins TRBV2 to TRBJ1-2; no clear D. Looked up from germline, CDR1 is SNHLY and CDR2 is FYNNEI. The CDR3 has 12 residues. Trimming cost V 4 bases and J 7 bases, with 10 bases left between them. The CDR3: CASSGSGAGYTF. CDR3 coding DNA: TGTGCCAGCAGTGGATCAGGCGCTGGCTACACCTTC.

V gene TRBV10-2 combines with J gene TRBJ2-7, with TRBD1 identical over 8 bases. Per germline, CDR1 WSHSY and CDR2 SAAADI. V lost 7 bases, J lost 0 bases, and 8 bases stayed unmatched. The CDR3 is made up of 15 amino acids. The CDR3 region is CASTLGRGPSYEQYF. The CDR3 DNA reads TGCGCCAGCACCCTCGGCAGGGGGCCCTCCTACGAGCAGTACTTC.

The genes are TRBV7-6 and TRBJ2-5; tentative D call: TRBD1 (5 bases). V lost 5 bases to trimming and J lost 4 bases, with 11 bases between them. Germline CDR1 SGHVS, CDR2 FNYEAQ. The CDR3 extends over 13 amino acids. CDR3 DNA sequence: TGTGCCAGCAGCCCTGGGGCAGGAGAGACCCAGTACTTC. This sequence encodes CASSPGAGETQYF. The full variable domain, completed using reference TRBV7-6 and TRBJ2-5, is GAGVSQSPRYKVTKRGQDVALRCDPISGHVSLYWYRQALGQGPEFLTYFNYEAQQDKSGLPNDRFSAERPEGSISTLTIQRTEQRDSAMYRCASSPGAGETQYFGPGTRLLVL.

V usage is TRBV5-4 and J usage is TRBJ2-5; TRBD1 matches 10 bases. From germline, CDR1 is SGHNT and CDR2 YYREEE (reference sequence). The length of the CDR3 is 14 residues. V lost 0 bases and J lost 11; bases outside the gene matches: 7. The CDR3 DNA reads as TGTGCCAGCAGCTTGGAAGGACAGGGGGTCGTGCAGTACTTC. Amino acid sequence: CASSLEGQGVVQYF.

This chain links TRBV19 with TRBJ1-1; 10 bases are a match to TRBD1. The J segment lost 5 bases and the V segment lost 5 bases, leaving 11 bases of the junction unmatched. The germline gives CDR1 LNHDA, CDR2 SQIVND (reference sequence). The CDR3 extends over 16 amino acids. CDR3 amino acids: CASSASTGGSGTEAFF. CDR3 in DNA: TGTGCCAGTAGTGCATCGACAGGGGGCTCCGGGACTGAAGCTTTCTTT.

This sequence joins TRBV5-1 and TRBJ1-2, with D hard to call. This CDR3 spans 16 amino acids. The germline V and J ends were trimmed by 0 bases and 6 bases, with 18 bases remaining between them. Germline V gene data show CDR1 as SGHRS and CDR2 as YFSETQ. For the CDR3, the DNA is TGCGCCAGCAGCTTGGCCGGAGCCTCTGACTTTAATGGCTACACCTTC. Translated, it gives CASSLAGASDFNGYTF.

The rearrangement uses TRBV5-1 and TRBJ2-7, with TRBD2 identical over 9 bases. There are 14 residues in the CDR3. Germline CDR1 reads SGHRS; CDR2 reads YFSETQ. V shed 0 bases, J shed 6 bases, and the junction held 4 bases outside the gene matches. Here the CDR3 reads CASSLALAGLEQYF. DNA of the CDR3: TGCGCCAGCAGCTTGGCTCTAGCGGGGCTCGAGCAGTACTTC.

This clone showed up many times. This sequence joins TRBV6-1 and TRBJ2-1, with 8 bases matching TRBD2. This CDR3 is 16 amino acids long. Germline values: CDR1 MNHNS, CDR2 SASEGT. Trimming removed 2 bases from V and 5 bases from J; junction bases left unmatched: 8. The DNA of the CDR3 is TGTGCCAGCAGTGAATGGGGTAGCGGGGCAAACAATGAGCAGTTCTTC. Its protein product is CASSEWGSGANNEQFF.

The chain links TRBV6-5 to TRBJ2-7; D is ambiguous. This CDR3 comprises 13 residues. Germline V CDR1 and CDR2: MNHEY, SVGAGI. The germline V and J ends were trimmed by 3 bases and 5 bases, with 11 bases remaining between them. The CDR3 bases are TGTGCCAGCAGTTATGTAGGGAAGGACGAGCAGTACTTC. Protein: CASSYVGKDEQYF.

This clone was seen only a few times. This rearrangement joins TRBV4-1 to TRBJ1-1; D gene unclear. This CDR3 has 15 residues. The germline V gene has CDR1 MGHRA and CDR2 YSYEKL. V gave up 2 bases and J gave up 5 bases, with 15 bases separating them. Written as DNA, the CDR3 is TGCGCCAGCAGCCAACACGGCGGTGGGGAAACTGAAGCTTTCTTT. Translated: CASSQHGGGETEAFF.

Concerning this clone itself: This CDR3 is also generated by other DNA sequences in the sample. The chain links TRBV30 to TRBJ2-7, with TRBD1 matching 11 bases. With V trimmed by 2 bases and J by 4 bases, 4 bases remained unmatched. The germline gives CDR1 GTSNPN, CDR2 SVGIG (reference sequence). This CDR3 is 14 amino acids long. The CDR3 region has the DNA TGTGCCTGGAGTCAAGGACAGGGGGCGTACGAGCAGTACTTC. Residues: CAWSQGQGAYEQYF.

This chain connects TRBV28 to TRBJ2-2; no firm D call. Deletions cut 6 bases from V and 4 bases from J, with 15 bases between. The CDR3 runs 15 residues. Germline loops: CDR1 MDHEN, CDR2 SYDVKM. Here the CDR3 reads CASSLGQQFTGELFF. The CDR3 nucleotides read TGTGCCAGCAGCCTCGGGCAGCAGTTCACCGGGGAGCTGTTTTTT.

The V and J genes are TRBV29-1 and TRBJ1-1, with D perhaps TRBD1 (6 bases). The CDR3 runs to 14 residues. V dropped 3 bases and J dropped 1 base, with 12 bases sitting between them. Germline CDR1 SQVTM, CDR2 ANQGSEA. The CDR3 nucleotides are TGCAGCGTTGATAGGCCGACAGGGAACACTGAAGCTTTCTTT. Translation gives CSVDRPTGNTEAFF.

The chain employs TRBV15 and TRBJ2-7; D perhaps matches TRBD1 (6 bases). Trimming shortened V by 3 bases and J by 3 bases, and 12 bases separated the two germline ends. From germline, CDR1 is LNHNV and CDR2 YYDKDF (reference sequence). The CDR3 is made up of 14 amino acids. CDR3 in DNA: TGTGCCACCAGCAGCCATGGGGGCGGCTACGAGCAGTACTTC. It yields the protein CATSSHGGGYEQYF. The whole variable domain, filled in from reference TRBV15 and TRBJ2-7, reads DAMVIQNPRYQVTQFGKPVTLSCSQTLNHNVMYWYQQKSSQAPKLLFHYYDKDFNNEADTPDNFQSRRPNTSFCFLDIRSPGLGDTAMYLCATSSHGGGYEQYFGPGTRLTVT.

The chain combines TRBV19 with TRBJ1-2; TRBD1 is a possible D gene (5 bases). The V end lost 0 bases, the J end lost 3 bases, and 17 bases lay between the germline ends. Germline CDR1 reads LNHDA; CDR2 reads SQIVND (reference sequence). CDR3 length: 17 amino acids. This chain's CDR3 is CASSIDPGEGADYGYTF. The CDR3 nucleotides are TGTGCCAGTAGTATAGATCCGGGGGAAGGGGCAGACTATGGCTACACCTTC.

V is TRBV27 and J is TRBJ2-1, with D possibly matching TRBD1 (5 bases). The germline V and J ends were trimmed by 5 bases and 5 bases, with 16 bases remaining between them. The CDR3 has 15 amino acids. Germline loops: CDR1 MNHEY, CDR2 SMNVEV (reference sequence). CDR3 bases: TGTGCCAGCAGTCCGCCTGGACACAAGGACAATGAGCAGTTCTTC. Amino acids: CASSPPGHKDNEQFF.